The 26 T cell receptor beta chains below were found in one sample sequenced in a study of T cells in Graves' hyperthyroidism and ophthalmopathy (dated by TCRdb to between 2019 and 2020). The library was produced with multiplex PCR. Sequencing was performed on an Illumina HiSeq 2000. The TCR beta CDR3 regions were amplified from RNA transcripts. The TCR CDR3 was subjected to a first round of RT-PCR using the HTBI primer set and the Qiagen OneStep RT-PCR kit. The raw public reads went through TCRdb reprocessing: fastp at Q25, MiXCR clone calling, in-frame beta chains kept. Each record represents a unique CDR3 protein, reported with the most common genes and DNA among its rows. The sample has hundreds of thousands of distinct CDR3 sequences on record, roughly 15% of them singletons. Approximately 3.9% of the sample is held by the ten biggest clonotypes. The sequenced material came from blood. These receptor sequences come from a woman between 25 and 40 years old with Graves' hyperthyroidism.

This clonotype was seen a handful of times. The J gene is TRBJ2-7, the V gene TRBV5-4; 8 bases match TRBD1. The CDR3 has 13 residues. From germline, CDR1 is SGHNT and CDR2 YYREEE (reference sequence). J gave up 7 bases and V 2 bases, and 5 bases lay outside the gene matches. CDR3 bases: TGTGCCAGCAGCTTCCAGGGGGCGGGGGAGCAGTACTTC. Protein: CASSFQGAGEQYF.

This clonotype was seen at least ten times. The genes are TRBV6-1 and TRBJ2-2; 12 nucleotides line up with TRBD2. There are 15 residues in the CDR3. CDR1 is MNHNS and CDR2 is SASEGT in the germline V gene. V was clipped by 7 bases and J by 3 bases; unmatched bases: 3. This CDR3 is CASIWTSGDTGELFF. The CDR3 nucleotides read TGTGCCAGCATATGGACTAGCGGGGACACCGGGGAGCTGTTTTTT.

The chain links TRBV2 to TRBJ2-2, with 8 nucleotides matching TRBD2. The CDR3 extends over 14 amino acids. Germline CDR1 SNHLY, CDR2 FYNNEI. Unmatched junction bases numbered 7, after V lost 8 bases and J lost 5 bases. The CDR3: CASLSGRGTGELFF. The CDR3 DNA reads TGTGCCAGCCTGAGCGGGAGAGGAACCGGGGAGCTGTTTTTT. Based on the CDR3 plus reference TRBV2 and TRBJ2-2, the full variable domain is EPEVTQTPSHQVTQMGQEVILRCVPISNHLYFYWYRQILGQKVEFLVSFYNNEISEKSEIFDDQFSVERPDGSNFTLKIRSTKLEDSAMYFCASLSGRGTGELFFGEGSRLTVL.

The chain employs TRBV3-1 and TRBJ2-7; weak D call: TRBD2 (6 bases). This CDR3 comprises 16 residues. Germline-derived CDR1 and CDR2 are LGHDT and YNNKEL (reference sequence). Trimming left V 2 bases short and J 1 base short, with 15 bases between. For the CDR3, the DNA is TGTGCCAGCAGCCAACCGACCCGGGACTCATCCTACGAGCAGTACTTC. This codes for CASSQPTRDSSYEQYF.

This clonotype was counted at least ten times. The chain is built from TRBV6-5 and TRBJ2-7; D gene ambiguous. The CDR3 has 14 amino acids. CDR1 is MNHEY, CDR2 SVGAGI, per germline. The ends were cut back, 0 bases at V and 3 bases at J, with 9 bases in the middle. The CDR3: CASSYSLDFYEQYF. The CDR3 DNA reads TGTGCCAGCAGTTACTCGTTAGATTTCTACGAGCAGTACTTC.

Note on this clonotype: This sequence may be a read error, since a much larger clone differs from it by one base. DNA for the CDR3: TGTGCCGGCAGTCAATCGGACTATGGCTACACCTTC. Amino acids: CAGSQSDYGYTF. The chain is built from TRBV2 and TRBJ1-2; D is undetermined. The V gene's germline CDR1 is SNHLY and CDR2 FYNNEI. This CDR3 contains 12 residues.

This clonotype was found many times. The rearrangement links TRBV28 to TRBJ1-1; no firm D call. This CDR3 is 13 amino acids long. V was shortened by 8 bases and J by 5 bases, with 15 bases between the two germline ends. Germline V gene data show CDR1 as MDHEN and CDR2 as SYDVKM. CDR3 amino acids: CASATLGRTEAFF. As DNA, the CDR3 is TGTGCCAGCGCTACCTTGGGGAGGACTGAAGCTTTCTTT.

This clonotype was found many times. The CDR3 reads CASSQEGQRYGYTF. The CDR3 region has the DNA TGTGCCAGCAGCCAAGAGGGACAGCGCTATGGCTACACCTTC. The chain couples TRBV3-1 to TRBJ1-2, with TRBD1 matching 7 bases. Per germline, CDR1 LGHDT and CDR2 YNNKEL (reference sequence). The CDR3 loop spans 14 amino acids. The V and J ends lost 0 bases and 4 bases, in that order; junction bases with no gene match: 2.

The V gene is TRBV6-4, the J gene TRBJ2-5, with TRBD1 matching 11 bases. This CDR3 is 16 amino acids long. Germline values: CDR1 MRHNA, CDR2 SNTAGT. The V segment lost 6 bases and the J segment 5 bases; nucleotides outside the gene matches: 11. The CDR3 spells CASRSERTGGCETQYF. The CDR3 DNA is TGTGCCAGCAGGAGCGAACGGACAGGGGGCTGCGAGACCCAGTACTTC.

This rearrangement joins TRBV6-1 to TRBJ2-3, with 7 nucleotides matching TRBD1. V trimming: 5 bases; J trimming: 6 bases; junction bases outside the gene matches: 14. There are 16 residues in the CDR3. The germline CDR1 and CDR2 sequences are MNHNS and SASEGT. CDR3 sequence: CASSKSATGVVDTQYF. CDR3 nucleotides: TGTGCCAGCAGTAAATCGGCAACAGGGGTAGTTGATACGCAGTATTTT.

This clonotype occurred many times. The V and J genes are TRBV6-1 and TRBJ2-5, with 12 bases aligning to TRBD2. J lost 6 bases, V lost 9 bases, and 11 bases had no gene match. CDR3 size: 15 residues. The germline V gene has CDR1 MNHNS and CDR2 SASEGT. This CDR3 is CASKPTSGSAQTQYF. The CDR3 DNA reads TGTGCCAGTAAACCGACTAGCGGGAGCGCGCAGACCCAGTACTTC.

This clonotype was observed at least ten times. The chain has TRBV11-2 and TRBJ2-5; D unclear. Germline CDR1 is SGHAT and CDR2 is FQNNGV. V was pared by 0 bases and J by 6 bases, with 11 bases between. The length of the CDR3 is 14 residues. Here the CDR3 reads CASSLDQALQTQYF. The CDR3 region has the DNA TGTGCCAGCAGCTTAGATCAGGCGCTTCAGACCCAGTACTTC.

This clonotype has at least ten counts. The J gene is TRBJ2-1, the V gene TRBV7-3; the match to TRBD2 covers 11 bases. The germline gives CDR1 SGHTA, CDR2 FQGTGA. CDR3 length equals 16 residues. V dropped 5 bases and J dropped 4; count of bases not matched to a gene: 7. CDR3 protein: CASSQSRLAGYNEQFF. The CDR3 nucleotides are TGTGCCAGCAGCCAAAGTCGACTAGCGGGGTACAATGAGCAGTTCTTC. The full variable domain, completed using reference TRBV7-3 and TRBJ2-1, is GAGVSQTPSNKVTEKGKYVELRCDPISGHTALYWYRQSLGQGPEFLIYFQGTGAADDSGLPNDRFFAVRPEGSVSTLKIQRTERGDSAVYLCASSQSRLAGYNEQFFGPGTRLTVL.

This clonotype has a count of ten or more. This chain connects TRBV7-8 to TRBJ2-5, with TRBD2 as a possible D gene (6 bases). V lost 0 bases and J lost 9, with 11 bases in between. CDR3 length: 13 amino acids. Per the germline V gene, CDR1 is SGHVS and CDR2 is FQNEAQ. The CDR3 DNA sequence: TGTGCCAGCAGCTTAGCTGTTGGGGAGGCCCAGTACTTC. It codes for CASSLAVGEAQYF.

In regard to this clonotype: This may be a read error: a much more frequent sequence differs by one nucleotide. The gene calls are TRBV20-1 and TRBJ1-1; D perhaps matches TRBD1 (6 bases). This CDR3 has 15 amino acids. Germline CDR1 is DFQATT and CDR2 is SNEGSKA (reference sequence). Trimming cost V 0 bases and J 4 bases, with 15 bases left between them. The DNA of the CDR3 is TGCAGTGCTAGAGAACGAGCAGGGGCGAGCACTGAAGCTTTCTTT. Encoded protein: CSARERAGASTEAFF.

Comment on this clonotype: The junction and the germline gene differ at one end; a read error may be behind it. The chain uses TRBV6-5 and TRBJ1-1; D not certain. CDR3 length equals 13 residues. Germline lookup yields CDR1 MNHEY and CDR2 SVGAGI. The CDR3 DNA follows: TGTGCCAGCAGTTACTCGGGTGGAACTGAAGCTTCCTTT. Translating it yields CASSYSGGTEASF.

This clonotype came up a few times. The V and J genes are TRBV6-1 and TRBJ2-7; D gene unclear. Germline CDR1 and CDR2: MNHNS and SASEGT. Trimming pared 6 bases from V and 0 bases from J, leaving 9 bases between. The length of the CDR3 is 13 residues. The CDR3 here is CASSQLSSYEQYF. CDR3 in DNA: TGTGCCAGCAGCCAGCTAAGCTCCTACGAGCAGTACTTC.

There are many counts of this clonotype. V usage is TRBV27 and J usage is TRBJ1-5; D not resolved. V was clipped by 6 bases and J by 2 bases, with 14 bases between them. The CDR3 extends over 15 amino acids. Germline V gene sequence: CDR1 MNHEY, CDR2 SMNVEV (reference sequence). CDR3 sequence: CASSLSMMGNQPQHF. CDR3 nucleotides: TGTGCCAGCAGCCTATCGATGATGGGCAATCAGCCCCAGCATTTT.

This clonotype turned up a few times. V gene TRBV9 combines with J gene TRBJ2-5; TRBD2 agrees at 13 bases. Trimming took 5 bases from V and 4 from J; bases not matched to a gene: 5. Per germline, CDR1 SGDLS and CDR2 YYNGEE. This CDR3 has 15 amino acids. The CDR3 sequence is CASSGLAGALETQYF. The CDR3 DNA follows: TGTGCCAGCAGTGGACTAGCGGGAGCCCTAGAGACCCAGTACTTC.

This clonotype was found many times. The chain couples TRBV7-9 to TRBJ2-3, with 8 bases that match TRBD1. The ends lost 7 bases at V and 0 bases at J; junction bases unmatched: 9. CDR1 SEHNR and CDR2 FQNEAQ come from the germline V gene (reference sequence). The CDR3 has 16 amino acids. CDR3 amino acids: CASKKGGQESTDTQYF. The CDR3 DNA follows: TGTGCCAGCAAAAAGGGGGGACAGGAGAGCACAGATACGCAGTATTTT. Based on the CDR3 plus reference TRBV7-9 and TRBJ2-3, the full variable domain is DTGVSQNPRHKITKRGQNVTFRCDPISEHNRLYWYRQTLGQGPEFLTYFQNEAQLEKSRLLSDRFSAERPKGSFSTLEIQRTEQGDSAMYLCASKKGGQESTDTQYFGPGTRLTVL.

This clonotype was detected a few times. The rearrangement uses TRBV20-1 and TRBJ2-7; 7 positions match TRBD2. CDR1 and CDR2 from the germline V gene are DFQATT and SNEGSKA (reference sequence). V gave up 3 bases and J gave up 6 bases; unmatched junction bases: 8. CDR3 length: 13 amino acids. CDR3 in amino acids: CSASERGRGEQYF. CDR3 nucleotide sequence: TGCAGTGCTAGCGAGCGGGGTCGCGGCGAGCAGTACTTC.

The rearrangement joins TRBV27 to TRBJ1-4; TRBD1 is a possible D gene (5 bases). Germline lookup yields CDR1 MNHEY and CDR2 SMNVEV (reference sequence). This CDR3 has 17 residues. V was trimmed by 6 bases and J by 0 bases, leaving 17 bases between them. The CDR3 sequence is CASRVRGFGSTNEKLFF. In DNA, the CDR3 is TGTGCCAGCAGAGTAAGGGGCTTTGGGTCAACTAATGAAAAACTGTTTTTT.

The genes are TRBV9 and TRBJ2-7, with D tentatively TRBD1 (5 bases). The CDR3 loop spans 15 amino acids. The germline gives CDR1 SGDLS, CDR2 YYNGEE. Trimming removed 0 bases at V and 3 bases at J, with 13 bases between. The CDR3 region is CASSVAKGFIYEQYF. DNA for the CDR3: TGTGCCAGCAGCGTAGCAAAGGGGTTCATCTACGAGCAGTACTTC. Combining the CDR3 with reference TRBV9 and TRBJ2-7 gives the whole variable domain DSGVTQTPKHLITATGQRVTLRCSPRSGDLSVYWYQQSLDQGLQFLIQYYNGEERAKGNILERFSAQQFPDLHSELNLSSLELGDSALYFCASSVAKGFIYEQYFGPGTRLTVT.

Many counts were recorded for this clonotype. The gene calls are TRBV28 and TRBJ1-5, with TRBD1 matching over 7 bases. J was trimmed by 1 base and V by 8 bases; bases with no gene match: 5. Per the germline V gene, CDR1 is MDHEN and CDR2 is SYDVKM. This CDR3 contains 14 residues. CDR3 nucleotide sequence: TGTGCCAGCGGGGGACAGAGAAGCAATCAGCCCCAGCATTTT. The encoded protein is CASGGQRSNQPQHF.

This clonotype was recorded at least ten times. The V and J genes are TRBV28 and TRBJ1-5, with D possibly being TRBD1 (6 bases). In germline, CDR1 is MDHEN, CDR2 SYDVKM. The CDR3 totals 15 residues. Trimming left V 6 bases short and J 3 bases short, with 15 bases between. The CDR3 DNA reads as TGTGCCAGCAGGCCTGGACAGCAAAACAATCAGCCCCAGCATTTT. It yields the protein CASRPGQQNNQPQHF.

In regard to this clonotype: Compared with germline, one end of the junction differs, possibly owing to a read error. This chain connects TRBV5-1 to TRBJ2-7, with D perhaps matching TRBD2 (6 bases). The CDR3 has 14 residues. Germline CDR1 and CDR2: SGHRS and YFSETQ. The CDR3 spells CASNLEGLAFEQYF. In DNA form, the CDR3 reads TGCGCCAGCAACTTGGAGGGGCTAGCGTTCGAGCAGTACTTC.